This TCR beta chain was documented in a study of CD8 T cells in Susac syndrome. Trimming took 0 bases from V and 5 from J; bases not matched to a gene: 5. This CDR3 has 16 amino acids. Germline V gives CDR1 LNHNV, CDR2 YYDKDF (reference sequence). Reverse transcription of about 0.5 to 1 ug RNA used random hexamers. TCRdb itself ran the immunoSEQ multiplex PCR reads through MiXCR, one entry per CDR3 protein. The sample contains around 110,000 distinct CDR3 sequences, under 96% of which appear only once. The chain recombines TRBV15 with TRBJ2-1; TRBD1 aligns across 9 bases. Sequenced: CD4+ T cells from PBMCs. This TCR was recovered from a human donor with Susac syndrome. The CDR3 sequence is CATSRDGGQGNNEQFF. The CDR3 coding sequence is TGTGCCACCAGCAGAGATGGGGGACAGGGAAACAATGAGCAGTTCTTC.